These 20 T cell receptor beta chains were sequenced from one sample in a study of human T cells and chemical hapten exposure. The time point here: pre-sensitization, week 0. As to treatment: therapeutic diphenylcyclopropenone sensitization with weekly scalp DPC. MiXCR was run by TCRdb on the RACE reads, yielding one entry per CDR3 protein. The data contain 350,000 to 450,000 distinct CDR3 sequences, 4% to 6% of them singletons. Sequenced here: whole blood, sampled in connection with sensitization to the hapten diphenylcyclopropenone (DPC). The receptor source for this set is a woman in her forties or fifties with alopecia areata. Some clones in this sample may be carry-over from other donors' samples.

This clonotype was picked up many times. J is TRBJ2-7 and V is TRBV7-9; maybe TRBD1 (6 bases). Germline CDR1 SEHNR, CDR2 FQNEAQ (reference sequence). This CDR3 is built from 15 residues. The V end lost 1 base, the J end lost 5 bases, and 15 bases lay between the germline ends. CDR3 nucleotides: TGTGCCAGCAGCTTAGGGGTGGGGGCAGCGGACGAGCAGTACTTC. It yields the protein CASSLGVGAADEQYF. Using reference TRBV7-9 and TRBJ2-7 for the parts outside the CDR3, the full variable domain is DTGVSQNPRHKITKRGQNVTFRCDPISEHNRLYWYRQTLGQGPEFLTYFQNEAQLEKSRLLSDRFSAERPKGSFSTLEIQRTEQGDSAMYLCASSLGVGAADEQYFGPGTRLTVT.

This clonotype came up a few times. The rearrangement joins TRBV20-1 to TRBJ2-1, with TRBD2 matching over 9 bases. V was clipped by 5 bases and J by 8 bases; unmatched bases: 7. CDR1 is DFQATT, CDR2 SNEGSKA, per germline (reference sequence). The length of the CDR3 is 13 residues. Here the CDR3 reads CSAERGAGDEQFF. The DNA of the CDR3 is TGCAGTGCTGAGCGGGGGGCCGGGGATGAGCAGTTCTTC.

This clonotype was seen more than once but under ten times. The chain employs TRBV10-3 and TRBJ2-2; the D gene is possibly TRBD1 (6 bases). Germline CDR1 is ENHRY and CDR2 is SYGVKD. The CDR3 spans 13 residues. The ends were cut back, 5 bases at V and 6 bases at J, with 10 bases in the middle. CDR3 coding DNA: TGTGCCATCAGTCAGGGGTCGCCCGGGGAGCTGTTTTTT. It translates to CAISQGSPGELFF.

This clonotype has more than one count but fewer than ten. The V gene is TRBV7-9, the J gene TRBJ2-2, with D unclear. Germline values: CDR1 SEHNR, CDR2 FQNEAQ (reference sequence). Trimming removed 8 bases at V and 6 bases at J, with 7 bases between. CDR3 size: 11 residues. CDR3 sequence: CASLWAGELFF. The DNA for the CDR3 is TGTGCCAGCCTTTGGGCCGGGGAGCTGTTTTTT. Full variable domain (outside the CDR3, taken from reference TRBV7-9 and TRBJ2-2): DTGVSQNPRHKITKRGQNVTFRCDPISEHNRLYWYRQTLGQGPEFLTYFQNEAQLEKSRLLSDRFSAERPKGSFSTLEIQRTEQGDSAMYLCASLWAGELFFGEGSRLTVL.

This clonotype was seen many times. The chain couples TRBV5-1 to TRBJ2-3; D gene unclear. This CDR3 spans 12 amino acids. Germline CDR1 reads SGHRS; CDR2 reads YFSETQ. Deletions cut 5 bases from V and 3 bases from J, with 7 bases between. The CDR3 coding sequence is TGCGCCAGCAGGCCTGAAACAGATACGCAGTATTTT. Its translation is CASRPETDTQYF.

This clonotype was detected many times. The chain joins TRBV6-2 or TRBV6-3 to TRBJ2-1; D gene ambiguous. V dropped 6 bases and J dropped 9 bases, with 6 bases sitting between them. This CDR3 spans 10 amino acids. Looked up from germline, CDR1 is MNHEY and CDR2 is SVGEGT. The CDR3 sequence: CASSGREQFF. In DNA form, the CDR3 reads TGTGCCAGCAGCGGGCGTGAGCAGTTCTTC.

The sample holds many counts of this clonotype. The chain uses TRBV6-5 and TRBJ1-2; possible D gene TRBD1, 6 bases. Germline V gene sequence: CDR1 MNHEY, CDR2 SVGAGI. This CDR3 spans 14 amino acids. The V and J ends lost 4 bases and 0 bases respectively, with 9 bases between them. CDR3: CASSLGAANYGYTF. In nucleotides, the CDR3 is TGTGCCAGCAGTTTGGGGGCTGCTAACTATGGCTACACCTTC.

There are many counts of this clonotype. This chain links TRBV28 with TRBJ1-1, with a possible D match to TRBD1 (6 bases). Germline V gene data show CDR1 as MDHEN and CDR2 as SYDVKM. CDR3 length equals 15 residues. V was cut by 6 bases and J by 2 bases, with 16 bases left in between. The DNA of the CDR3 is TGTGCCAGCAGAGGAACAGGGAGACTAAACACTGAAGCTTTCTTT. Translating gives CASRGTGRLNTEAFF.

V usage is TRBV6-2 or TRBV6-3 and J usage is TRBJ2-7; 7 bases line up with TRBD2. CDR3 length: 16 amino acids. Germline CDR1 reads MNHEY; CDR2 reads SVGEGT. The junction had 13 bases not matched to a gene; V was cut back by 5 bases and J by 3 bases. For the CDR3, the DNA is TGTGCCAGCAGTCCCCTTTCGGCTAGCGGATACTACGAGCAGTACTTC. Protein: CASSPLSASGYYEQYF.

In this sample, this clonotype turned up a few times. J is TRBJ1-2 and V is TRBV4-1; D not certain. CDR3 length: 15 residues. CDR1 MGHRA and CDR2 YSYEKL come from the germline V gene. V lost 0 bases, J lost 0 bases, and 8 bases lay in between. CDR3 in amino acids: CASSQEGISNYGYTF. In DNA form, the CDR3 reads TGCGCCAGCAGCCAAGAAGGGATATCTAACTATGGCTACACCTTC.

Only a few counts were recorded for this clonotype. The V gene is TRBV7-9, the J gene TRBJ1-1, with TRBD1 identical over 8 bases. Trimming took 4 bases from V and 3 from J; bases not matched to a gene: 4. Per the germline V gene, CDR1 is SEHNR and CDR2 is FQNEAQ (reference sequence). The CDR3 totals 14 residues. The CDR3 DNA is TGTGCCAGCAGCTCGGACAGGGTCTACACTGAAGCTTTCTTT. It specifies CASSSDRVYTEAFF. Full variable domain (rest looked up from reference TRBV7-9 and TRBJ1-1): DTGVSQNPRHKITKRGQNVTFRCDPISEHNRLYWYRQTLGQGPEFLTYFQNEAQLEKSRLLSDRFSAERPKGSFSTLEIQRTEQGDSAMYLCASSSDRVYTEAFFGQGTRLTVV.

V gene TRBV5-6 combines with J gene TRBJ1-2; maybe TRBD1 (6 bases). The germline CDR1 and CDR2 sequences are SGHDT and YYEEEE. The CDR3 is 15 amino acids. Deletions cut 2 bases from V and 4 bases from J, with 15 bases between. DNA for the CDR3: TGTGCCAGCAGCTTTTCCGGGGGCTCTTCCTATGGCTACACCTTC. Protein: CASSFSGGSSYGYTF.

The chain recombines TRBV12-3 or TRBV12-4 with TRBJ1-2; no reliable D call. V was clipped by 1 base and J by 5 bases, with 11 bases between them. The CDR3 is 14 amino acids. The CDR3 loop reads CASSLEAAPYGYTF. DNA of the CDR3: TGTGCCAGCAGTTTAGAGGCAGCCCCTTATGGCTACACCTTC.

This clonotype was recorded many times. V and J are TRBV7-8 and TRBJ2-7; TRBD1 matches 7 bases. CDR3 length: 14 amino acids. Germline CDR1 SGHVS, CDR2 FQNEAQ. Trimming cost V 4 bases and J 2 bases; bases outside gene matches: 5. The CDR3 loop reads CASSSGTAAYEQYF. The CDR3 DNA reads TGTGCCAGCAGCTCCGGGACAGCAGCCTACGAGCAGTACTTC.

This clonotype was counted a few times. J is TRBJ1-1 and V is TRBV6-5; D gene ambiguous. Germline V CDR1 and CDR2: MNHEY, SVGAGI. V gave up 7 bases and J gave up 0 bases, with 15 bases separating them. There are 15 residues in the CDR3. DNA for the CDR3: TGTGCCAGCAAGGGTAACTGGCCTTTGAACACTGAAGCTTTCTTT. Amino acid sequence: CASKGNWPLNTEAFF.

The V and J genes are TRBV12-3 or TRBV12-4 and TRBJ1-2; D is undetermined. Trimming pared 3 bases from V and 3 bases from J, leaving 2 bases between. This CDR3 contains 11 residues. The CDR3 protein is CASSFDYGYTF. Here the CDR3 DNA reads TGTGCCAGCAGTTTTGACTATGGCTACACCTTC.

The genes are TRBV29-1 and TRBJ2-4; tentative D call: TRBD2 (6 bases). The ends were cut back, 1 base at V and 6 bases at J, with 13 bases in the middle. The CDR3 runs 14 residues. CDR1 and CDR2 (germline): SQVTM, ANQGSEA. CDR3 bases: TGCAGCGTTGAAGGCGGCAGGAGGGGAAACATTCAGTACTTC. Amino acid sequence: CSVEGGRRGNIQYF. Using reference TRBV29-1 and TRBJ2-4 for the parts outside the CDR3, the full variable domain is SAVISQKPSRDICQRGTSLTIQCQVDSQVTMMFWYRQQPGQSLTLIATANQGSEATYESGFVIDKFPISRPNLTFSTLTVSNMSPEDSSIYLCSVEGGRRGNIQYFGAGTRLSVL.

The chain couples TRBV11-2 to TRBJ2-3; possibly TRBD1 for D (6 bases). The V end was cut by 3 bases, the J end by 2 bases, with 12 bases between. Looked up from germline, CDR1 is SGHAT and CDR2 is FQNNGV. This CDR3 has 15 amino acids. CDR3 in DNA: TGTGCCAGCAGCTTGTCCAGGGGATACACAGATACGCAGTATTTT. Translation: CASSLSRGYTDTQYF.

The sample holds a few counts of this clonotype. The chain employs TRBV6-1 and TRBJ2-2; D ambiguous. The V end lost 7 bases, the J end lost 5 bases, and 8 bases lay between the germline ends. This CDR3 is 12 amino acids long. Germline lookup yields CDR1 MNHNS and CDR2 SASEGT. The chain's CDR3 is CASMEWTGELFF. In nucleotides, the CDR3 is TGTGCCAGCATGGAATGGACCGGGGAGCTGTTTTTT.

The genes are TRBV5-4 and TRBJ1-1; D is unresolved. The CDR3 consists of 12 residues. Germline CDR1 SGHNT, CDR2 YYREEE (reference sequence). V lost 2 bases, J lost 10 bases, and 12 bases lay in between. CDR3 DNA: TGTGCCAGCAGCTTAGGAGGGCGTGGAGCTTTCTTT. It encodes CASSLGGRGAFF. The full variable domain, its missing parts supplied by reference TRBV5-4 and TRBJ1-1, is ETGVTQSPTHLIKTRGQQVTLRCSSQSGHNTVSWYQQALGQGPQFIFQYYREEENGRGNFPPRFSGLQFPNYSSELNVNALELDDSALYLCASSLGGRGAFFGQGTRLTVV.